This T cell receptor (beta chain) was profiled in a study of T cells in localized non-small cell lung cancer (dated by TCRdb to 2018 to 2020). Regarding the research as a whole: The study analyzed T cell repertoires of 236 early-stage NSCLC patients, comparing tumors and uninvolved tumor-adjacent lungs. A mean age of approximately 70 years was recorded for the NSCLC patients, of whom 129 were male and 100 to 110 were female. The cohort was made up of around 250 treatment-naive NSCLC patients whose localized lung tumors had been resected. Results the study describes overall, beyond this receptor: Of the top 100 tumor clones, a median of roughly 57 were detected in paired uninvolved adjacent lung; roughly 29 were also among that lung's top 100. Higher blood T cell density associated with longer overall survival, while higher adjacent-lung clonality associated with shorter survival. Uninvolved tumor-adjacent lung showed the highest T cell clonality, higher than tumor, which suggests more focused antigenic responses in the adjacent lung. Because multi-region sequencing of the tumors was not done, intratumor heterogeneity could not be ruled out. Because of the exploratory design, TCR variables were selected using unadjusted p-values without false-discovery rate correction.

A word on this clone: This receptor's antigen is unknown. One base away there is no much larger clone; base qualities are not given.

CDR1 SGHVS and CDR2 FNYEAQ were looked up in the germline V gene. The CDR3 contains 15 residues, cysteine and phenylalanine counted. The kept DNA is CDR3 alone, 45 bases in frame from the first base. The trim is 2 bases for V and 4 bases for J, with a gap of 12 bases between the germline ends. At diagnosis, peripheral blood, uninvolved tumor-adjacent lung and tumor were collected and stored as a combination of fresh-frozen and FFPE material. For TCR repertoire profiling, blood samples were analyzed in the form of peripheral blood mononuclear cells. TCR beta CDR3 regions were sequenced from DNA using the immunoSEQ Assay. Under the source paper's analysis protocol: To compute T cell density, TCR beta template counts were normalized to usable DNA, which was estimated by amplifying housekeeping genes. Richness was estimated using the preseqR package, with extrapolation to 400,000 templates for PBMC samples and to 120,000 templates for tissue samples. Clonality was defined as one minus Pielou's evenness. Differential abundance testing on productive amino-acid clonotypes, with a minimum total count of 5 and an alpha of 0.1, was used to identify tissue-enriched TCRs. The Jaccard Index and the Morisita Overlap Index were used to measure how much the repertoires overlapped between compartments. GLIPH grouped TCR beta CDR3s together with public tetramer-defined viral CDR3s, and a viral motif had to include at least three viral sequences and show V-gene enrichment. TCRdb stores this immuneACCESS table with in-frame sequences only. Part of the clones is absent; in the studies checked, under half of the shortfall reflects unresolved V genes, and no reason is known for the rest. That table gives V, J and clone size, and the DNA gave D and trimming. The sample table lists some 140,000 clones, about 89% of them with a count of one. The biggest ten clones account for around 1.7% of the sample.

The TCR comes from an older female donor with stage I lung adenocarcinoma. The chain is made from TRBV7-6 and TRBJ2-1; matching of 6 bases hints at TRBD2 as the D gene. Sequenced here: peripheral blood, sampled before any cancer treatment. In nucleotides, the sequence is TGTGCCAGCAGCTTACTCGGGAGATCGTACAATGAGCAGTTCTTC. Its protein is CASSLLGRSYNEQFF.